A single sample is the source of the 31 T cell receptor beta chains below, sequenced in a study of blood T cell repertoires in COVID-19. Here immunoSEQ multiplex PCR was the method, and the copy in TCRdb shows in-frame clones only, minus some. The repertoire holds over 400,000 clones, with 80% to 90% as singletons. The sequencing input was peripheral blood. Every receptor here comes from a human donor in a cohort sampled during active COVID-19.

This sequence joins TRBV27 and TRBJ2-5, with D possibly TRBD1 on 6 matching bases. Germline V lookup: CDR1 MNHEY, CDR2 SMNVEV (reference sequence). V was cut by 3 bases and J by 5 bases, with 19 bases left in between. CDR3 length equals 16 residues. The CDR3: CASSFFRDTRPETQYF. In DNA, the CDR3 is TGTGCCAGCAGTTTCTTCCGGGACACGCGGCCGGAGACCCAGTACTTC.

The chain employs TRBV19 and TRBJ2-1, with 13 bases lining up with TRBD2. The V and J ends lost 6 bases and 0 bases, in that order; junction bases with no gene match: 8. Germline assignment: CDR1 LNHDA and CDR2 SQIVND (reference sequence). The CDR3 totals 18 residues. CDR3 in amino acids: CASRLGTSGVSSYNEQFF. In DNA form, the CDR3 reads TGTGCCAGTAGGCTAGGGACTAGCGGGGTGAGCTCCTACAATGAGCAGTTCTTC.

Here the CDR3 reads CASSLLFTFSGNTIYF. CDR3 bases: TGTGCCAGCAGTTTGCTTTTTACTTTCTCTGGAAACACCATATATTTT. The chain has TRBV28 and TRBJ1-3; D remains unclear. CDR3 size: 16 residues. Germline V CDR1 and CDR2: MDHEN, SYDVKM. V dropped 3 bases and J dropped 0 bases, with 12 bases sitting between them.

The chain links TRBV18 to TRBJ2-1; 7 bases fit TRBD1. This CDR3 comprises 15 residues. V was pared by 3 bases and J by 3 bases, with 5 bases of the junction left unmatched. Germline values: CDR1 KGHSH, CDR2 LQKENI. Written as DNA, the CDR3 is TGTGCCAGCTCACCGCAGGGGGACCTCTACAATGAGCAGTTCTTC. It yields the protein CASSPQGDLYNEQFF.

This chain uses TRBV7-6 with TRBJ1-5; 7 bases map to TRBD1. V was pared by 4 bases and J by 5 bases, with 14 bases of the junction left unmatched. The CDR3 is made up of 17 amino acids. Germline CDR1 reads SGHVS; CDR2 reads FNYEAQ. This CDR3 is CASSSETSRDSYQPQHF. CDR3 coding DNA: TGTGCCAGCAGCTCCGAAACAAGCCGGGACAGTTATCAGCCCCAGCATTTT.

The chain is built from TRBV27 and TRBJ1-5; D is unclear. The V end lost 3 bases, the J end lost 2 bases, and 5 bases lay between the germline ends. The V gene's germline CDR1 is MNHEY and CDR2 SMNVEV (reference sequence). The CDR3 runs to 13 residues. DNA for the CDR3: TGTGCCAGCAGTTTTATTGGCAATCAGCCCCAGCATTTT. Translated: CASSFIGNQPQHF.

The chain employs TRBV20-1 and TRBJ1-2; weak D call: TRBD1 (5 bases). Germline lookup yields CDR1 DFQATT and CDR2 SNEGSKA (reference sequence). There are 11 residues in the CDR3. The ends were cut back, 6 bases at V and 10 bases at J, with 15 bases in the middle. The CDR3 DNA reads TGCAGTGCCCCTCCGGGACTAGCCTACACCTTC. Its translation is CSAPPGLAYTF.

This chain connects TRBV3-1 (or the pseudogene TRBV3-2) to TRBJ1-5; D unclear. V shed 1 base and J shed 2 bases, with 3 bases lying between them. Germline loops: CDR1 LGHDT, CDR2 YNNKEL (reference sequence). The CDR3 is 13 residues long. The CDR3 nucleotides read TGTGCCAGCAGCCAAGTAGGCAATCAGCCCCAGCATTTT. Translating it yields CASSQVGNQPQHF.

J is TRBJ1-5 and V is TRBV27; possible D gene TRBD1, 6 bases. The V gene's germline CDR1 is MNHEY and CDR2 SMNVEV (reference sequence). The CDR3 covers 15 residues. V lost 4 bases to trimming and J lost 4 bases, with 14 bases between them. The CDR3 region has the DNA TGTGCCAGCAGTTCAATAACAGGGCTGAATCAGCCCCAGCATTTT. This translates into CASSSITGLNQPQHF.

This chain links TRBV19 with TRBJ2-1; TRBD2 aligns across 11 bases. The CDR3 covers 15 residues. Germline CDR1 LNHDA, CDR2 SQIVND (reference sequence). The V segment lost 5 bases and the J segment 12 bases; nucleotides outside the gene matches: 12. CDR3 amino acids: CASSSSLAGGTGQFF. DNA for the CDR3: TGTGCCAGTAGTTCTTCTCTAGCGGGAGGTACAGGGCAGTTCTTC.

In the case of this clone: Other DNA sequences in this sample translate to the same CDR3. The chain has TRBV30 and TRBJ1-3; D gene uncertain. This CDR3 has 14 residues. In germline, CDR1 is GTSNPN, CDR2 SVGIG (reference sequence). Trimming removed 0 bases at V and 4 bases at J, with 10 bases between. CDR3 protein: CAWSVGGPGNTIYF. The CDR3, as DNA: TGTGCCTGGAGTGTGGGAGGGCCGGGAAACACCATATATTTT.

The J gene is TRBJ2-5, the V gene TRBV5-4; D not certain. Germline V gene lookup returns CDR1 SGHNT and CDR2 YYREEE (reference sequence). V was pared by 4 bases and J by 0 bases, with 10 bases between. This CDR3 contains 14 residues. The CDR3 sequence: CASSATGYQETQYF. As DNA, the CDR3 is TGTGCCAGCAGCGCGACCGGGTACCAAGAGACCCAGTACTTC.

The CDR3 is CSVERGTSYNEQFF. The DNA of the CDR3 is TGCAGCGTTGAAAGAGGGACTAGCTACAATGAGCAGTTCTTC. The J gene is TRBJ2-1, the V gene TRBV29-1; 8 bases align to TRBD2. Germline V lookup: CDR1 SQVTM, CDR2 ANQGSEA. This CDR3 spans 14 amino acids. J gave up 3 bases and V 2 bases, and 3 bases lay outside the gene matches.

CDR3 nucleotide sequence: TGCGCCAGCAGCTTCCAGCACAGTGTAAATAAAATCAATGAGCAGTTCTTC. It yields the protein CASSFQHSVNKINEQFF. The V gene is TRBV4-1, the J gene TRBJ2-1, with D unclear. The germline V gene has CDR1 MGHRA and CDR2 YSYEKL. Trimming cost V 5 bases and J 6 bases, with 23 bases left between them. This CDR3 spans 17 amino acids.

The rearrangement links TRBV30 to TRBJ1-2; 7 bases agree with TRBD1. The V gene's germline CDR1 is GTSNPN and CDR2 SVGIG (reference sequence). Unmatched junction bases numbered 2, after V lost 5 bases and J lost 2 bases. The CDR3 has 12 amino acids. CDR3: CAWATGNYGYTF. The CDR3 DNA follows: TGTGCCTGGGCGACAGGGAACTATGGCTACACCTTC.

This chain joins TRBV19 and TRBJ2-1; D ambiguous. The CDR3 spans 15 residues. V was pared by 4 bases and J by 3 bases, with 13 bases between. The germline V gene has CDR1 LNHDA and CDR2 SQIVND (reference sequence). The CDR3 nucleotides are TGTGCCAGTAGTACCCCCCGCAGGCTCTACAATGAGCAGTTCTTC. Its protein product is CASSTPRRLYNEQFF.

The CDR3 loop reads CASNKAGSEAFF. The CDR3 DNA reads as TGTGCCAGCAACAAAGCGGGCAGTGAAGCTTTCTTT. V and J are TRBV3-1 (or the pseudogene TRBV3-2) and TRBJ1-1, with D uncertain. The CDR3 totals 12 residues. Germline-derived CDR1 and CDR2 are LGHDT and YNNKEL (reference sequence). V shed 7 bases and J shed 7 bases, with 13 bases lying between them.

This clone was counted between two and nine times. The CDR3 DNA is TGTGCCAGCTCACCGGGGGCAGTAGTAGCAACTAATGAAAAACTGTTTTTT. Translating it yields CASSPGAVVATNEKLFF. V and J are TRBV18 and TRBJ1-4, with D tentatively TRBD1 (6 bases). Germline CDR1 reads KGHSH; CDR2 reads LQKENI. CDR3 length equals 17 residues. V lost 3 bases and J lost 0, with 14 bases in between.

The V gene is TRBV7-2, the J gene TRBJ2-7; 10 nucleotides line up with TRBD2. V lost 5 bases and J lost 2; bases outside the gene matches: 3. The CDR3 is 14 residues long. Germline loops: CDR1 SGHTA, CDR2 FQGNSA. CDR3: CASSRTSGPYEQYF. CDR3 coding DNA: TGTGCCAGCAGCCGGACTAGCGGCCCCTACGAGCAGTACTTC.

The rearrangement links TRBV10-3 to TRBJ1-6, with D possibly matching TRBD1 (6 bases). The CDR3 runs to 15 residues. Between the trimmed V and J ends, which lost 0 bases and 5 bases, there was a span of 8 bases. CDR1 and CDR2 from the germline V gene are ENHRY and SYGVKD. In DNA, the CDR3 is TGTGCCATCAGTGAGTCACAGGGACATAATTCACCCCTCCACTTT. It codes for CAISESQGHNSPLHF.

This chain links TRBV6-4 with TRBJ1-1, with unresolved D. Trimming stripped 2 bases from V and 3 bases from J, with 13 bases between. The CDR3 loop spans 15 amino acids. Germline CDR1 is MRHNA and CDR2 is SNTAGT. CDR3 nucleotide sequence: TGTGCCAGCAGTGACGAATTGGGCGGGGACACTGAAGCTTTCTTT. It is translated as CASSDELGGDTEAFF.

The chain has TRBV3-1 (or the pseudogene TRBV3-2) and TRBJ2-3; TRBD1 aligns across 10 bases. The J segment lost 2 bases and the V segment lost 0 bases, leaving 2 bases of the junction unmatched. CDR3 size: 16 residues. CDR1 LGHDT and CDR2 YNNKEL come from the germline V gene (reference sequence). The DNA of the CDR3 is TGTGCCAGCAGCCAAGAGGGACAGGGGAACACAGATACGCAGTATTTT. Translating it yields CASSQEGQGNTDTQYF.

The V gene is TRBV5-8, the J gene TRBJ2-7, with D maybe TRBD1 (5 bases). Germline V CDR1 and CDR2: SGHTS, YDEGEE. The CDR3 contains 14 residues. V lost 3 bases, J lost 7 bases, and 17 bases lay in between. CDR3 in amino acids: CASSYTGVREEQYF. The CDR3 DNA reads as TGTGCCAGCAGCTATACAGGTGTAAGGGAAGAGCAGTACTTC.

The rearrangement links TRBV28 to TRBJ1-1, with TRBD1 identical over 10 bases. CDR3 size: 14 residues. V was clipped by 6 bases and J by 4 bases; unmatched bases: 5. Germline-derived CDR1 and CDR2 are MDHEN and SYDVKM. The CDR3 DNA reads TGTGCCAGCAGAGCGACAGGGGGCGTCACTGAAGCTTTCTTT. Protein product: CASRATGGVTEAFF.

This chain connects TRBV27 to TRBJ2-5, with a possible D match to TRBD2 (7 bases). Germline loops: CDR1 MNHEY, CDR2 SMNVEV (reference sequence). The V end lost 6 bases, the J end lost 1 base, and 9 bases lay between the germline ends. The CDR3 consists of 13 residues. This CDR3 is CASRRGLQETQYF. The CDR3 DNA is TGTGCCAGCAGGCGGGGGCTCCAAGAGACCCAGTACTTC.

The chain has TRBV7-2 and TRBJ2-2; TRBD2 aligns across 10 bases. The CDR3 sequence is 15 residues long. J gave up 3 bases and V 3 bases, and 1 base lay outside the gene matches. Germline V CDR1 and CDR2: SGHTA, FQGNSA. CDR3 amino acids: CASSFLAGDTGELFF. The CDR3 DNA follows: TGTGCCAGCAGCTTCCTAGCGGGAGACACCGGGGAGCTGTTTTTT.

The rearrangement joins TRBV19 to TRBJ1-5; 8 nucleotides match TRBD1. CDR1 and CDR2 (germline): LNHDA, SQIVND (reference sequence). V dropped 5 bases and J dropped 0; count of bases not matched to a gene: 15. The CDR3 contains 19 residues. The CDR3 reads CASSPQGAGEGYSNQPQHF. The CDR3 DNA reads as TGTGCCAGTAGTCCCCAGGGGGCAGGGGAGGGCTATAGCAATCAGCCCCAGCATTTT. Using reference TRBV19 and TRBJ1-5 for the parts outside the CDR3, the full variable domain is DGGITQSPKYLFRKEGQNVTLSCEQNLNHDAMYWYRQDPGQGLRLIYYSQIVNDFQKGDIAEGYSVSREKKESFPLTVTSAQKNPTAFYLCASSPQGAGEGYSNQPQHFGDGTRLSIL.

The chain uses TRBV9 and TRBJ2-7; D perhaps matches TRBD1 (6 bases). V shed 0 bases and J shed 1 base, with 20 bases lying between them. CDR1 SGDLS and CDR2 YYNGEE come from the germline V gene. This CDR3 is 18 amino acids long. The CDR3 sequence: CASSVAPDSGTRSYEQYF. The CDR3 region has the DNA TGTGCCAGCAGCGTAGCTCCAGATTCCGGGACACGGTCCTACGAGCAGTACTTC.

The CDR3: CASSLRLAGEYSYEQYF. In DNA, the CDR3 is TGTGCCAGCAGCTTAAGGCTAGCGGGAGAGTACTCCTACGAGCAGTACTTC. The V gene is TRBV7-2, the J gene TRBJ2-7, with TRBD2 matching 10 bases. CDR3 length equals 17 residues. The V gene end was trimmed by 2 bases and the J gene end by 0 bases; junction bases not matched to a gene: 7. CDR1 SGHTA and CDR2 FQGNSA come from the germline V gene.

The genes are TRBV5-6 and TRBJ2-1; 12 bases are a match to TRBD2. Unmatched junction bases numbered 3, after V lost 2 bases and J lost 6 bases. This CDR3 is built from 15 residues. Germline V gene sequence: CDR1 SGHDT, CDR2 YYEEEE. The chain's CDR3 is CASSFRLAGVNEQFF. The CDR3 DNA follows: TGTGCCAGCAGCTTTCGACTAGCGGGAGTCAATGAGCAGTTCTTC.

The chain joins TRBV6-2 or TRBV6-3 to TRBJ2-7; 9 bases match TRBD1. The CDR3 extends over 17 amino acids. V shed 2 bases and J 4 bases; nucleotides not matched to a gene: 12. Germline V lookup: CDR1 MNHEY, CDR2 SVGEGT. The DNA for the CDR3 is TGTGCCAGCAGTTACGGGGGACAGGGATTAGGAGCGTACGAGCAGTACTTC. This gives the protein CASSYGGQGLGAYEQYF.